This T cell receptor beta chain was retrieved from a study of shared clonotypes between healthy human individuals. Study-level background: Per donor, three plates held CD4 naive cells, three held CD4 memory, two held CD8 naive and one held CD8 memory.

Only one count was recorded for this clone. Antigen specificity is unknown. Germline values: CDR1 ENHRY, CDR2 SYGVKD. The V and J ends lost 5 bases and 5 bases respectively, with 21 bases between them. The CDR3 contains 17 residues. Some clones are missing from TCRdb's copy, which holds only in-frame ones; the method was immunoSEQ multiplex PCR. The data show more than 2 million clones, with approximately 92% seen just once and around 1.7% held by the top ten. Study results and limitations: Enrolling few donors narrowed the genetic and exposure-history diversity that was represented. In general, naive subsets displayed greater estimated richness than memory subsets did.

CD45RO-negative cells were positively selected for CCR7, leaving out terminally differentiated effector memory CD45RA+ cells. The sample consisted of naive CD8+ T cells from PBMCs. This sequence originates from a man between 18 and 35 years old in good health. Some clones in this sample may be carry-over from other donors' samples. This chain joins TRBV10-3 and TRBJ2-2; maybe TRBD2 (5 bases). The CDR3 sequence: CAISSSKLLPGTGELFF. Written as DNA, the CDR3 is TGTGCCATCAGTTCTAGTAAACTCCTCCCGGGGACCGGGGAGCTGTTTTTT.